The 16 T cell receptor beta chains below were found in one sample sequenced in a study of blood T cell repertoires in COVID-19. The assay was immunoSEQ multiplex PCR, and TCRdb's table has in-frame clones only and misses some. Of more than 250,000 clones detected, roughly 87% appear once; the ten largest clones hold 1%. Input material: peripheral blood. All receptors come from a man in his forties or fifties with active or convalescent COVID-19.

This clone has a handful of counts. This chain links TRBV4-2 with TRBJ2-7, with a tentative D call TRBD2 (5 bases). The CDR3 spans 14 residues. CDR1 is LGHNA, CDR2 YNFKEQ, per germline. V lost 4 bases, J lost 6 bases, and 16 bases lay in between. CDR3 sequence (DNA): TGTGCCAGCAGCCCCAGGACGTCGCGGGTCGAGCAGTACTTC. This translates into CASSPRTSRVEQYF.

The chain couples TRBV19 to TRBJ1-2; D is undetermined. V lost 9 bases, J lost 0 bases, and 11 bases lay in between. The CDR3 contains 13 residues. Germline V gene sequence: CDR1 LNHDA, CDR2 SQIVND (reference sequence). For the CDR3, the DNA is TGTGCCAGCCAAAAGCAAGCTAACTATGGCTACACCTTC. Translating gives CASQKQANYGYTF.

The chain joins TRBV6-5 to TRBJ2-1; D perhaps matches TRBD2 (5 bases). Germline V CDR1 and CDR2: MNHEY, SVGAGI. V was shortened by 0 bases and J by 0 bases, with 9 bases between the two germline ends. CDR3 length equals 16 residues. The CDR3 protein is CASSYSYRDSYNEQFF. The DNA of the CDR3 is TGTGCCAGCAGTTACTCTTACCGGGACTCCTACAATGAGCAGTTCTTC.

The chain couples TRBV5-1 to TRBJ1-3; 11 bases match TRBD1. The germline gives CDR1 SGHRS, CDR2 YFSETQ. The J segment lost 0 bases and the V segment lost 2 bases, leaving 4 bases of the junction unmatched. This CDR3 has 17 residues. DNA of the CDR3: TGCGCCAGCAGCTTCTCGGGGACAGGGGGCTCTGGAAACACCATATATTTT. Its translation is CASSFSGTGGSGNTIYF.

The CDR3 loop is CASSLKVAQETQYF. CDR3 nucleotides: TGTGCCAGCTCCTTAAAAGTGGCACAAGAGACCCAGTACTTC. The chain recombines TRBV18 with TRBJ2-5; D unresolved. CDR3 length equals 14 residues. V lost 6 bases to trimming and J lost 2 bases, with 13 bases between them. The germline V gene encodes CDR1 KGHSH and CDR2 LQKENI.

This clone was observed once. The chain links TRBV19 to TRBJ1-5, with D uncertain. The germline CDR1 and CDR2 sequences are LNHDA and SQIVND (reference sequence). The CDR3 loop spans 14 amino acids. V was pared by 7 bases and J by 0 bases, with 10 bases between. CDR3 amino acids: CASIPGHSNQPQHF. CDR3 sequence (DNA): TGTGCCAGTATTCCGGGTCATAGCAATCAGCCCCAGCATTTT.

This chain links TRBV7-3 with TRBJ1-1; D ambiguous. Germline V gene lookup returns CDR1 SGHTA and CDR2 FQGTGA. This CDR3 has 14 residues. V shed 2 bases and J shed 4 bases, with 11 bases lying between them. As DNA, the CDR3 is TGTGCCAGCAGCTTAGGGTCAGGAATCACTGAAGCTTTCTTT. This translates into CASSLGSGITEAFF.

The V call is TRBV12-3 or TRBV12-4, the J call TRBJ1-6; the D is unclear. The CDR3 sequence is 13 residues long. Trimming left V 2 bases short and J 8 bases short, with 7 bases between. This chain's CDR3 is CASSLLEHSPLHF. The CDR3 bases are TGTGCCAGCAGTTTATTGGAGCATTCACCCCTCCACTTT.

The chain has TRBV5-8 and TRBJ1-5, with a possible D match to TRBD1 (6 bases). The length of the CDR3 is 15 residues. The germline V gene has CDR1 SGHTS and CDR2 YDEGEE. Trimming removed 0 bases at V and 4 bases at J, with 11 bases between. Written as DNA, the CDR3 is TGTGCCAGCAGCTTGGGGACAGTCTCAAATCAGCCCCAGCATTTT. Translated: CASSLGTVSNQPQHF.

The rearrangement joins TRBV9 to TRBJ2-2; D might be TRBD1 (6 bases). Germline V gives CDR1 SGDLS, CDR2 YYNGEE. This CDR3 has 14 amino acids. Trimming shortened V by 0 bases and J by 8 bases, and 11 bases separated the two germline ends. CDR3 in amino acids: CASSVGGQTGELFF. CDR3 coding DNA: TGTGCCAGCAGCGTAGGGGGGCAGACAGGGGAGCTGTTTTTT.

This sequence joins TRBV27 and TRBJ2-1, with TRBD1 matching over 11 bases. The V gene end was trimmed by 1 base and the J gene end by 5 bases; junction bases not matched to a gene: 10. This CDR3 spans 18 amino acids. The V gene's germline CDR1 is MNHEY and CDR2 SMNVEV (reference sequence). CDR3 nucleotides: TGTGCCAGCAGTTTATACTCCTTGGGACAGGGGGTGAACAATGAGCAGTTCTTC. Residues: CASSLYSLGQGVNNEQFF.

The chain is built from TRBV28 and TRBJ1-2; 8 bases map to TRBD1. Trimming took 4 bases from V and 4 from J; bases not matched to a gene: 14. The V gene's germline CDR1 is MDHEN and CDR2 SYDVKM. This CDR3 is built from 17 residues. DNA of the CDR3: TGTGCCAGCAGTTCGGTGGGTCAGGGGGCCTTCTCCTATGGCTACACCTTC. Its protein is CASSSVGQGAFSYGYTF.

The V and J genes are TRBV7-8 and TRBJ1-3; D unresolved. Germline V gives CDR1 SGHVS, CDR2 FQNEAQ. Trimming stripped 2 bases from V and 3 bases from J, with 2 bases between. The CDR3 length is 12 residues. DNA of the CDR3: TGTGCCAGCAGCTTATATGGAAACACCATATATTTT. Residues: CASSLYGNTIYF. Full variable domain (remainder filled in from reference TRBV7-8 and TRBJ1-3): GAGVSQSPRYKVAKRGQDVALRCDPISGHVSLFWYQQALGQGPEFLTYFQNEAQLDKSGLPSDRFFAERPEGSVSTLKIQRTQQEDSAVYLCASSLYGNTIYFGEGSWLTVV.

The CDR3 DNA is TGTGCCAGCAGTTTGGTCCCGGGACAGGGCTACAATGAGCAGTTCTTC. Translating gives CASSLVPGQGYNEQFF. This rearrangement joins TRBV27 to TRBJ2-1, with 9 bases matching TRBD1. Germline V gives CDR1 MNHEY, CDR2 SMNVEV (reference sequence). V shed 3 bases, J shed 3 bases, and the junction held 6 bases outside the gene matches. This CDR3 region has 16 residues.

This clone has more than one count but fewer than ten. The chain links TRBV11-2 to TRBJ1-2, with D perhaps matching TRBD1 (5 bases). CDR1 and CDR2 (germline): SGHAT, FQNNGV. The CDR3 has 17 amino acids. V was shortened by 5 bases and J by 1 base, with 20 bases between the two germline ends. In DNA, the CDR3 is TGTGCCAGCAGCCAGGACAATTGGCAGGGCCTTAACTATGGCTACACCTTC. Residues: CASSQDNWQGLNYGYTF.

The gene calls are TRBV13 and TRBJ1-1, with 10 bases that match TRBD1. Germline CDR1 PRHDT, CDR2 FYEKMQ (reference sequence). The junction had 10 bases not matched to a gene; V was cut back by 2 bases and J by 1 base. The length of the CDR3 is 18 residues. CDR3 residues: CASSLTGTGAGANTEAFF. CDR3 coding DNA: TGTGCCAGCAGCTTAACAGGGACAGGGGCAGGGGCGAACACTGAAGCTTTCTTT.